Below are 2 T cell receptor beta chains sequenced from a single sample in a study of T cell responses to AZD1222 COVID-19 vaccine. Produced via immunoSEQ multiplex PCR; TCRdb's table is partial and in-frame only. The sample has some 120,000 clones, around 90% seen once. This material consisted of peripheral blood, taken on day 0 of MenACWY control vaccination. The receptors derive from an adult in good health.

The chain joins TRBV30 to TRBJ2-1; 13 bases line up with TRBD2. Germline loops: CDR1 GTSNPN, CDR2 SVGIG (reference sequence). The CDR3 is 14 residues long. J lost 9 bases, V lost 2 bases, and 4 bases had no gene match. The CDR3 sequence is CAWSTSGRGIEQFF. CDR3 sequence (DNA): TGTGCCTGGAGTACTAGCGGGAGGGGGATTGAGCAGTTCTTC.

V and J are TRBV19 and TRBJ2-1; 7 bases line up with TRBD2. The CDR3 runs to 15 residues. J was trimmed by 2 bases and V by 8 bases; bases with no gene match: 9. CDR1 and CDR2 from the germline V gene are LNHDA and SQIVND (reference sequence). The CDR3 DNA sequence: TGTGCCAGTGGCGGGAGTCTCCACCCCTACAATGAGCAGTTCTTC. Its protein is CASGGSLHPYNEQFF. Variable domain in full (rest from reference TRBV19 and TRBJ2-1): DGGITQSPKYLFRKEGQNVTLSCEQNLNHDAMYWYRQDPGQGLRLIYYSQIVNDFQKGDIAEGYSVSREKKESFPLTVTSAQKNPTAFYLCASGGSLHPYNEQFFGPGTRLTVL.